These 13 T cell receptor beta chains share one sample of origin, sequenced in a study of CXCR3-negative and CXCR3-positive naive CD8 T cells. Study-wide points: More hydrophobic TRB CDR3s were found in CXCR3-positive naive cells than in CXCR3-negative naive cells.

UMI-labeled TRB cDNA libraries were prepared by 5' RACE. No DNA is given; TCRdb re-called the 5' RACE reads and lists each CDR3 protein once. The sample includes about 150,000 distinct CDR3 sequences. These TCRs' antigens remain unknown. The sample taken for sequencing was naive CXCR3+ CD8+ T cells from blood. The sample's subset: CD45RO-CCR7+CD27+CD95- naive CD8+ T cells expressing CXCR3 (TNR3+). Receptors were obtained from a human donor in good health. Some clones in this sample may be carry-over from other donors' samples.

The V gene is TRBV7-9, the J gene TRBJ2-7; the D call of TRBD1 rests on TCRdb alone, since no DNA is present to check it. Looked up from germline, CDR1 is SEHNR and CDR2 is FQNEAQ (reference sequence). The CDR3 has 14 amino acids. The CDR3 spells CASSSDRGGGEQYF.

Here the CDR3 reads CASSGPGVATSTDTQYF. The chain recombines TRBV5-4 with TRBJ2-3; TCRdb returns TRBD2, unconfirmable since there is no DNA. Germline CDR1 and CDR2: SGHNT and YYREEE (reference sequence). The CDR3 totals 17 residues.

CDR3 amino acids: CSARDMLAGETQYF. The chain joins TRBV20-1 to TRBJ2-5. Germline V CDR1 and CDR2: DFQATT, SNEGSKA (reference sequence). The CDR3 runs to 14 residues.

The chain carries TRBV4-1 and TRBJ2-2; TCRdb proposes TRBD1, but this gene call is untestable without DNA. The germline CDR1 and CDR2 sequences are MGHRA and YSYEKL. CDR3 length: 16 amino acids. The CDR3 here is CASSQDMGATMGELFF.

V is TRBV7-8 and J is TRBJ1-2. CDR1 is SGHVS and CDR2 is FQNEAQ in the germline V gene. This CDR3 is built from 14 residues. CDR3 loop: CASSLSTDNYGYTF.

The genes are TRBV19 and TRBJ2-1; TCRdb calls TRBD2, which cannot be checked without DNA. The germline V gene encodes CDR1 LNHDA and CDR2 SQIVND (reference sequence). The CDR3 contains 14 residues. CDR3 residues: CASSTAGGPNEQFF. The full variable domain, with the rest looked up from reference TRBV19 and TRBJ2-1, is DGGITQSPKYLFRKEGQNVTLSCEQNLNHDAMYWYRQDPGQGLRLIYYSQIVNDFQKGDIAEGYSVSREKKESFPLTVTSAQKNPTAFYLCASSTAGGPNEQFFGPGTRLTVL.

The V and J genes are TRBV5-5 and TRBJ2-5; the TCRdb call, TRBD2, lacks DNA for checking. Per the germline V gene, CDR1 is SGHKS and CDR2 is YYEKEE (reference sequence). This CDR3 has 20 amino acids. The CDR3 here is CASSLEGEKVTFPKQETQYF. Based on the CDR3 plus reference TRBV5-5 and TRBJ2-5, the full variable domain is DAGVTQSPTHLIKTRGQQVTLRCSPISGHKSVSWYQQVLGQGPQFIFQYYEKEERGRGNFPDRFSARQFPNYSSELNVNALLLGDSALYLCASSLEGEKVTFPKQETQYFGPGTRLLVL.

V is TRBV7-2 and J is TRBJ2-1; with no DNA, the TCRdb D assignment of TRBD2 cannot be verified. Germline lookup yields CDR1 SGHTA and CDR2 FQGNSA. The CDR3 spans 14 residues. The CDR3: CASSSLAGYNEQFF.

CDR3 amino acids: CASRTGAYYEQYF. The chain uses TRBV28 and TRBJ2-7; no DNA is available, so the TRBD1 call from TCRdb remains unchecked. The CDR3 has 13 residues. Germline V gene data show CDR1 as MDHEN and CDR2 as SYDVKM.

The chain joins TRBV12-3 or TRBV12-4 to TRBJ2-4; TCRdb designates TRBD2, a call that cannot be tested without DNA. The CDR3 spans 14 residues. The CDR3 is CASSLTGGRNIQYF.

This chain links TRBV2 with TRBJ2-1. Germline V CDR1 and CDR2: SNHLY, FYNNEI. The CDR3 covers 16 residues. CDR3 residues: CASSEAGYPSYNEQFF.

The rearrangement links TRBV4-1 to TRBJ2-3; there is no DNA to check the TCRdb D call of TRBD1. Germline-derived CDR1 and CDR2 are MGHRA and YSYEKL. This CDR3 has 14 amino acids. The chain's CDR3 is CASSPGAVADTQYF.

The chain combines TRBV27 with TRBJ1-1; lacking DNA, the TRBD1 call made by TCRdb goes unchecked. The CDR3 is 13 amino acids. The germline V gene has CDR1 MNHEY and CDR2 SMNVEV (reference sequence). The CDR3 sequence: CASSFAGDTEAFF.